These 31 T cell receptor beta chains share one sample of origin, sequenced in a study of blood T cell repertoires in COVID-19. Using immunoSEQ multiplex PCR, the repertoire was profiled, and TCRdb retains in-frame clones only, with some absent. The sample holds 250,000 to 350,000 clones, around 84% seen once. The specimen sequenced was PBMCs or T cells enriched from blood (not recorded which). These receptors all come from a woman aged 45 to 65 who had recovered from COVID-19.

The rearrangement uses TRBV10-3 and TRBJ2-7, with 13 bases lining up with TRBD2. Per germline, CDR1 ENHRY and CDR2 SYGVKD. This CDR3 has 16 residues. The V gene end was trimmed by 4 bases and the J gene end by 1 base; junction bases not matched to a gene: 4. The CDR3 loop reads CAISGTSGSSSYEQYF. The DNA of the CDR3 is TGTGCCATCAGTGGGACTAGCGGGAGTTCGTCCTACGAGCAGTACTTC.

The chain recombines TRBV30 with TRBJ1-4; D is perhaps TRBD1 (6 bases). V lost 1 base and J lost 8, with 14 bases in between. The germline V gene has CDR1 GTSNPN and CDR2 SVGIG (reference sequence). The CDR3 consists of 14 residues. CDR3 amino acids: CAWSALRGGEKLFF. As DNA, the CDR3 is TGTGCCTGGAGTGCTCTTCGGGGGGGCGAAAAACTGTTTTTT.

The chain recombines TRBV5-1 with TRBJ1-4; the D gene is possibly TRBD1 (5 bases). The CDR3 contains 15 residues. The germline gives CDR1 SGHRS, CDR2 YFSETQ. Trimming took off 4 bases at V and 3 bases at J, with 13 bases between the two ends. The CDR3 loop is CASSGGGSANEKLFF. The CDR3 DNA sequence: TGCGCCAGCAGCGGCGGGGGGTCGGCTAATGAAAAACTGTTTTTT.

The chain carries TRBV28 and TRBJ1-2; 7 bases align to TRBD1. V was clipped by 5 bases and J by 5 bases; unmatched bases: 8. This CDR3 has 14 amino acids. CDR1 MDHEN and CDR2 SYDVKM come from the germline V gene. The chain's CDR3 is CASSVRQGGYGYTF. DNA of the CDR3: TGTGCCAGCAGTGTACGACAGGGAGGTTATGGCTACACCTTC.

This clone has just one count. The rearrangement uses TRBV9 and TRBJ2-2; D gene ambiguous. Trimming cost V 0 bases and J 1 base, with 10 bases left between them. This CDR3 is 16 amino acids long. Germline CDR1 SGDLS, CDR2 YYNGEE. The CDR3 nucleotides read TGTGCCAGCAGCGTAGTTGGAGCCATGAACACCGGGGAGCTGTTTTTT. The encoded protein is CASSVVGAMNTGELFF.

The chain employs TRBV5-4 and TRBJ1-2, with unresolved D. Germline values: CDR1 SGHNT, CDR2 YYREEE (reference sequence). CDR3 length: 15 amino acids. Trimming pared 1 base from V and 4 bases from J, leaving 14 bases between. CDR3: CASSLRAGRVYGYTF. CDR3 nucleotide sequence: TGTGCCAGCAGCTTGCGGGCGGGCCGCGTCTATGGCTACACCTTC. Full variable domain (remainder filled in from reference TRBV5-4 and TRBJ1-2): ETGVTQSPTHLIKTRGQQVTLRCSSQSGHNTVSWYQQALGQGPQFIFQYYREEENGRGNFPPRFSGLQFPNYSSELNVNALELDDSALYLCASSLRAGRVYGYTFGSGTRLTVV.

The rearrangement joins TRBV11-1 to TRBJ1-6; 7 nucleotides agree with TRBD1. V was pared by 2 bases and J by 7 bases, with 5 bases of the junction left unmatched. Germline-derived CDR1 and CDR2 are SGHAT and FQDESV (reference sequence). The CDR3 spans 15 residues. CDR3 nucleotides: TGTGCCAGCAGCTTACACAGGGGAAGCAATTCACCCCTCCACTTT. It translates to CASSLHRGSNSPLHF.

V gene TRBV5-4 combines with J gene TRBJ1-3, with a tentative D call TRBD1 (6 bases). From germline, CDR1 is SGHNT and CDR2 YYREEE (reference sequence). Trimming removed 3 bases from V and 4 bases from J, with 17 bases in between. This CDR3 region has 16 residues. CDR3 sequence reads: CASSSNPQGLGNTIYF. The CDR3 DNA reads TGTGCCAGCAGCTCGAACCCACAGGGTTTGGGAAACACCATATATTTT.

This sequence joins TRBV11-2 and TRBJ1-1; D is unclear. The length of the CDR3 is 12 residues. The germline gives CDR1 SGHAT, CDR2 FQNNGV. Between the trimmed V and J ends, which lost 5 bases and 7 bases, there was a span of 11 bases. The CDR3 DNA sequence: TGTGCCAGCAGCCTCGGGTTTCGTGAAGCTTTCTTT. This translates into CASSLGFREAFF.

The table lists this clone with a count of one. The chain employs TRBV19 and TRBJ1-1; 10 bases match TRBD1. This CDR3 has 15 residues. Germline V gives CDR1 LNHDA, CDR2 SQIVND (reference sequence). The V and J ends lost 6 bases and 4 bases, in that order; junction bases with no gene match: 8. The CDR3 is CASSFPGQGTTEAFF. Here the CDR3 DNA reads TGTGCCAGTAGCTTCCCGGGACAGGGGACCACTGAAGCTTTCTTT. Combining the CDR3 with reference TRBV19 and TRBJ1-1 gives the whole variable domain DGGITQSPKYLFRKEGQNVTLSCEQNLNHDAMYWYRQDPGQGLRLIYYSQIVNDFQKGDIAEGYSVSREKKESFPLTVTSAQKNPTAFYLCASSFPGQGTTEAFFGQGTRLTVV.

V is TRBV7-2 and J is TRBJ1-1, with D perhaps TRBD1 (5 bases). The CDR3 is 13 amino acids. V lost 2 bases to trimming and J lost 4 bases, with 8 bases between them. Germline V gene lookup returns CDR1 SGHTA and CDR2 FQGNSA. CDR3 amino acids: CASSLRGSTEAFF. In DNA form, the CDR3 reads TGTGCCAGCAGCTTAAGGGGTAGCACTGAAGCTTTCTTT.

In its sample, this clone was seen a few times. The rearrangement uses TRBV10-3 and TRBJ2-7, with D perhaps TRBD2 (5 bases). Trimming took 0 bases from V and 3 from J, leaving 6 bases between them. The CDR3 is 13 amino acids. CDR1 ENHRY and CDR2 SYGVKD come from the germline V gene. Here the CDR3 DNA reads TGTGCCATCAGTGAGTCGGGGAGCTACGAGCAGTACTTC. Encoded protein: CAISESGSYEQYF.

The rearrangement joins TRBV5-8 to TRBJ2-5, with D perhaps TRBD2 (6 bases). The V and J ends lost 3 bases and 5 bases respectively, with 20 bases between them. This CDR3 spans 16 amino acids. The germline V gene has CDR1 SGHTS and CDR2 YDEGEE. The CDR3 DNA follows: TGTGCCAGCAGCTCAGGGACTCGAAACCTGGGGGAGACCCAGTACTTC. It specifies CASSSGTRNLGETQYF.

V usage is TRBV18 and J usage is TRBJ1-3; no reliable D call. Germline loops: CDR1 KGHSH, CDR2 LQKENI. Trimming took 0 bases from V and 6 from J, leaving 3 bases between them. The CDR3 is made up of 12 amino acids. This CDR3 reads CASSPPQNTIYF. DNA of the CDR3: TGTGCCAGCTCACCACCACAAAACACCATATATTTT.

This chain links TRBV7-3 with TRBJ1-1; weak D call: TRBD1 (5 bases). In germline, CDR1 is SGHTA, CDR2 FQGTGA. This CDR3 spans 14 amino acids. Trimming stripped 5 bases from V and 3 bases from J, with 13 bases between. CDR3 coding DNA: TGTGCCAGCAGCCCTGCCGGGGGGTACACTGAAGCTTTCTTT. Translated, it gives CASSPAGGYTEAFF.

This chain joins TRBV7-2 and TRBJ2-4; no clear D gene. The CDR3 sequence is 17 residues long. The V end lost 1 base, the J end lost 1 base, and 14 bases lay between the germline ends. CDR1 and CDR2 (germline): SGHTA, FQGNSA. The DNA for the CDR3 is TGTGCCAGCAGCTTAGTCGGTGGCGGAATGGCCAAAAACATTCAGTACTTC. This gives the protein CASSLVGGGMAKNIQYF.

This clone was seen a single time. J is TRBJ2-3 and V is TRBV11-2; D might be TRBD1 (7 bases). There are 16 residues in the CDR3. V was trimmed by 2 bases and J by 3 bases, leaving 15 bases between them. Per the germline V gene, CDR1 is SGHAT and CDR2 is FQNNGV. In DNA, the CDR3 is TGTGCCAGCAGCTTAAGGGCAGGGGGGTGGACAGATACGCAGTATTTT. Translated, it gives CASSLRAGGWTDTQYF. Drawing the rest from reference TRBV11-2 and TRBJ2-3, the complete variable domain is EAGVAQSPRYKIIEKRQSVAFWCNPISGHATLYWYQQILGQGPKLLIQFQNNGVVDDSQLPKDRFSAERLKGVDSTLKIQPAKLEDSAVYLCASSLRAGGWTDTQYFGPGTRLTVL.

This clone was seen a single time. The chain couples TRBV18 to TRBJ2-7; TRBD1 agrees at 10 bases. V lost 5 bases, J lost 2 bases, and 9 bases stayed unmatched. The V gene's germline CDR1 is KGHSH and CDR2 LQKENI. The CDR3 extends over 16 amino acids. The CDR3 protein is CASSALGTGVAYEQYF. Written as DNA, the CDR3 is TGTGCCAGCTCAGCACTCGGGACAGGGGTAGCCTACGAGCAGTACTTC.

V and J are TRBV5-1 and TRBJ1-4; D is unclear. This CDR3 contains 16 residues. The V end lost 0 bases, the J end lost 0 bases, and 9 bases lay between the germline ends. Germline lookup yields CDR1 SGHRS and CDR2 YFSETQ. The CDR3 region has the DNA TGCGCCAGCAGCTTGGGCCCAGTTGCAACTAATGAAAAACTGTTTTTT. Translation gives CASSLGPVATNEKLFF.

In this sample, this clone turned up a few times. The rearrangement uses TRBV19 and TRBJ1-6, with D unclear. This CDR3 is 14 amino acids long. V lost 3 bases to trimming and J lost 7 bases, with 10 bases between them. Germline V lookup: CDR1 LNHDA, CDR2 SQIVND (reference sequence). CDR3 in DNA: TGTGCCAGTAGTATCGGGGAAGGCAATTCACCCCTCCACTTT. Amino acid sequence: CASSIGEGNSPLHF.

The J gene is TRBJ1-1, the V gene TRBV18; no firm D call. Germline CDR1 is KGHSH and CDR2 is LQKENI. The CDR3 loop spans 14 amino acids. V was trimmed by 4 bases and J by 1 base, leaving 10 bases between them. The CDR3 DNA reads TGTGCCAGCTCACGGGCAGGATCGAACACTGAAGCTTTCTTT. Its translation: CASSRAGSNTEAFF. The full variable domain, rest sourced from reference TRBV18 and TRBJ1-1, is NAGVMQNPRHLVRRRGQEARLRCSPMKGHSHVYWYRQLPEEGLKFMVYLQKENIIDESGMPKERFSAEFPKEGPSILRIQQVVRGDSAAYFCASSRAGSNTEAFFGQGTRLTVV.

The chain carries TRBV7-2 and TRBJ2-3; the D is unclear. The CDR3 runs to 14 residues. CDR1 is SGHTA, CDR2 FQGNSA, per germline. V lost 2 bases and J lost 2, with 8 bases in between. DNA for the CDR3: TGTGCCAGCAGCTTATCTAGTGCCACAGATACGCAGTATTTT. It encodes CASSLSSATDTQYF.

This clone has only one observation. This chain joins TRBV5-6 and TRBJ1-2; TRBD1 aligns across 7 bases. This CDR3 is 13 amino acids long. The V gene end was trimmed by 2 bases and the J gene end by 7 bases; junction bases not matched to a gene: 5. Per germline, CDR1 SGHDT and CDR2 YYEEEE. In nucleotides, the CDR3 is TGTGCCAGCAGCTTAAGGGGGCCTGGTGGCTACACCTTC. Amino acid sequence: CASSLRGPGGYTF. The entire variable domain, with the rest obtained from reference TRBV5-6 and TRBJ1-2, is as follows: DAGVTQSPTHLIKTRGQQVTLRCSPKSGHDTVSWYQQALGQGPQFIFQYYEEEERQRGNFPDRFSGHQFPNYSSELNVNALLLGDSALYLCASSLRGPGGYTFGSGTRLTVV.

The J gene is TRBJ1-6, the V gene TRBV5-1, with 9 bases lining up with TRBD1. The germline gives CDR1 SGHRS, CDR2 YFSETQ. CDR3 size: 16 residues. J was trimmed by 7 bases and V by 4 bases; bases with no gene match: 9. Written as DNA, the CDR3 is TGCGCCAGCAGCCCTGACGGACAGGGGTCCAATTCACCCCTCCACTTT. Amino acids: CASSPDGQGSNSPLHF.

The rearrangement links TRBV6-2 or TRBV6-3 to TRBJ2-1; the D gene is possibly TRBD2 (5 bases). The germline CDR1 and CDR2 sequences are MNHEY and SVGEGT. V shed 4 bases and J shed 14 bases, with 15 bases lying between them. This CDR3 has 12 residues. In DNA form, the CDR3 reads TGTGCCAGCAGTTCGGACTCGCCCGGAGAGTTCTTC. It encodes CASSSDSPGEFF.

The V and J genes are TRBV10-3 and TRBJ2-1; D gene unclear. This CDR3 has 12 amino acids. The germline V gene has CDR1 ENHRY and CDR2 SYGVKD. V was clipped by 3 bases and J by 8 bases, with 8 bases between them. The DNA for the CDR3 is TGTGCCATCAGTGATGTGGCGGATGAGCAGTTCTTC. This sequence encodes CAISDVADEQFF.

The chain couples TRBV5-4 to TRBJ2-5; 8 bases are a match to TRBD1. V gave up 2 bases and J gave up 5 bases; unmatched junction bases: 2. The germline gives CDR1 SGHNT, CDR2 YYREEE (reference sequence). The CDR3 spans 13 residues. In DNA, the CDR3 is TGTGCCAGCAGCTTCTCAGGGGGCGAGACCCAGTACTTC. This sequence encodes CASSFSGGETQYF.

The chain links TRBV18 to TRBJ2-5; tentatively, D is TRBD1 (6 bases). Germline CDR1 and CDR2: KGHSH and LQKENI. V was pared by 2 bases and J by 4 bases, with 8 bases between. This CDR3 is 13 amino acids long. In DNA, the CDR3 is TGTGCCAGCTCACCATCAGGGGTAGAGACCCAGTACTTC. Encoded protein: CASSPSGVETQYF.

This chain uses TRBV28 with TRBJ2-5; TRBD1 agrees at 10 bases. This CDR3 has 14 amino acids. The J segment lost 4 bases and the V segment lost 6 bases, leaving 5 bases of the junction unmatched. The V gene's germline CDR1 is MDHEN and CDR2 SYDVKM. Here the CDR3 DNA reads TGTGCCAGCAGCGGGACAGGGGATGTAGAGACCCAGTACTTC. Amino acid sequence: CASSGTGDVETQYF. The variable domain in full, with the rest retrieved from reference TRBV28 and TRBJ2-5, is DVKVTQSSRYLVKRTGEKVFLECVQDMDHENMFWYRQDPGLGLRLIYFSYDVKMKEKGDIPEGYSVSREKKERFSLILESASTNQTSMYLCASSGTGDVETQYFGPGTRLLVL.

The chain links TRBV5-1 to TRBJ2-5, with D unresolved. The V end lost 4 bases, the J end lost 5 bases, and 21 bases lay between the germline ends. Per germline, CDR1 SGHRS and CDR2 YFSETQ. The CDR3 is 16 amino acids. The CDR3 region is CASSPTFGGFGETQYF. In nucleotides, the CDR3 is TGCGCCAGCAGCCCCACGTTCGGCGGATTCGGGGAGACCCAGTACTTC.

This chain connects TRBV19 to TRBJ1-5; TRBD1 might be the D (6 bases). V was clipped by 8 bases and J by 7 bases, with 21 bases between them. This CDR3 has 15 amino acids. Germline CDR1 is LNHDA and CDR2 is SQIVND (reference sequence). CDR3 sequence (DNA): TGTGCCAGTGGGGCAGGGGCCCGGGTCGGCCAGCCCCAGCATTTT. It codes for CASGAGARVGQPQHF.